Below, 11 T cell receptor beta chains from the same sample are listed, as sequenced in a study of CD8+ T cells in alopecia areata. Treatment: oral pan-JAK inhibitor, 5-10 mg twice daily. Extraction of RNA preceded its reverse transcription into cDNA, which served as the sequencing template. TCRdb keeps only in-frame clones here, not all; method: immunoSEQ multiplex PCR. The sample includes 150,000 to 200,000 clones, under 80% of them seen just once. This sample comprised CD4+ T cells sorted from blood, obtained around week 50, from a patient treated with tofacitinib. These receptors were collected from a human donor with alopecia areata.

The chain employs TRBV30 and TRBJ1-1, with a tentative D call TRBD1 (6 bases). Trimming pared 3 bases from V and 1 base from J, leaving 24 bases between. Per the germline V gene, CDR1 is GTSNPN and CDR2 is SVGIG (reference sequence). This CDR3 is 18 amino acids long. Here the CDR3 reads CAWSQKGGVVSTNTEAFF. The DNA of the CDR3 is TGTGCCTGGAGCCAAAAGGGGGGTGTAGTGTCGACGAACACTGAAGCTTTCTTT.

This clone was observed a few times. The rearrangement links TRBV5-4 to TRBJ1-1; D not resolved. This CDR3 has 11 amino acids. CDR1 SGHNT and CDR2 YYREEE come from the germline V gene (reference sequence). V lost 5 bases to trimming and J lost 2 bases, with 4 bases between them. Here the CDR3 DNA reads TGTGCCAGCAGAAGTAACACTGAAGCTTTCTTT. It yields the protein CASRSNTEAFF.

This chain links TRBV16 with TRBJ2-5; D might be TRBD2 (5 bases). The CDR3 length is 14 residues. Deletions cut 2 bases from V and 2 bases from J, with 9 bases between. The germline V gene has CDR1 KGHSY and CDR2 FQNENV. The CDR3 DNA is TGTGCCAGCAGCCAAACTAGAATGCAAGAGACCCAGTACTTC. The encoded protein is CASSQTRMQETQYF.

The rearrangement links TRBV14 to TRBJ2-7; D is undetermined. CDR3 length: 12 amino acids. Germline V CDR1 and CDR2: SGHDN, FVKESK. V was trimmed by 4 bases and J by 5 bases, leaving 9 bases between them. The CDR3 DNA is TGTGCCAGCAGCCGCCTAGGGCACGAGCAGTACTTC. Translation: CASSRLGHEQYF. Full variable domain (missing parts from reference TRBV14 and TRBJ2-7): EAGVTQFPSHSVIEKGQTVTLRCDPISGHDNLYWYRRVMGKEIKFLLHFVKESKQDESGMPNNRFLAERTGGTYSTLKVQPAELEDSGVYFCASSRLGHEQYFGPGTRLTVT.

The chain is built from TRBV27 and TRBJ1-6; D not resolved. CDR1 and CDR2 from the germline V gene are MNHEY and SMNVEV (reference sequence). Trimming took 7 bases from V and 10 from J, leaving 17 bases between them. CDR3 length equals 14 residues. The DNA of the CDR3 is TGTGCCAGCACAGTGGAGTTTAGGGCGTCACCCCTCCACTTT. Its translation: CASTVEFRASPLHF.

This clone was seen a handful of times. This rearrangement joins TRBV5-1 to TRBJ2-4; TRBD1 is a possible D gene (6 bases). Germline V gives CDR1 SGHRS, CDR2 YFSETQ. Trimming cost V 0 bases and J 8 bases, with 15 bases left between them. The CDR3 covers 15 residues. Written as DNA, the CDR3 is TGCGCCAGCAGCTTGGGAGGGGGAGATGGAGACATTCAGTACTTC. Translating it yields CASSLGGGDGDIQYF.

The V gene is TRBV29-1, the J gene TRBJ2-5; possibly TRBD2 for D (5 bases). The V gene's germline CDR1 is SQVTM and CDR2 ANQGSEA. V was trimmed by 5 bases and J by 5 bases, leaving 15 bases between them. CDR3 size: 13 residues. In DNA form, the CDR3 reads TGCAGCGTTCTAGGACCCGGGGTGGAGACCCAGTACTTC. As protein: CSVLGPGVETQYF. Filled out from reference TRBV29-1 and TRBJ2-5, the complete variable domain reads SAVISQKPSRDICQRGTSLTIQCQVDSQVTMMFWYRQQPGQSLTLIATANQGSEATYESGFVIDKFPISRPNLTFSTLTVSNMSPEDSSIYLCSVLGPGVETQYFGPGTRLLVL.

The chain employs TRBV5-1 and TRBJ1-1; D is possibly TRBD1 (5 bases). The V gene lost 3 bases and the J gene lost 10 bases, with 22 bases spanning the gap. CDR1 and CDR2 (germline): SGHRS, YFSETQ. The CDR3 sequence is 15 residues long. The CDR3 DNA follows: TGCGCCAGCAGCTCTAGGGACCCCAAATCAGGTGGAGCTTTCTTT. Protein sequence: CASSSRDPKSGGAFF.

This clone was seen a few times. The chain links TRBV5-1 to TRBJ2-1; D possibly corresponds to TRBD1 (5 bases). V was shortened by 4 bases and J by 6 bases, with 14 bases between the two germline ends. Germline assignment: CDR1 SGHRS and CDR2 YFSETQ. The CDR3 length is 14 residues. Written as DNA, the CDR3 is TGCGCCAGCAGCGGAGTCAACAGGCGCAATGAGCAGTTCTTC. Protein product: CASSGVNRRNEQFF.

The chain links TRBV6-6 to TRBJ2-5, with TRBD1 matching over 8 bases. V was pared by 4 bases and J by 5 bases, with 6 bases of the junction left unmatched. Per germline, CDR1 MNHNY and CDR2 SVGAGI (reference sequence). This CDR3 is built from 14 residues. CDR3 sequence: CASSSAGGQETQYF. The CDR3 DNA sequence: TGTGCCAGCAGTTCGGCAGGGGGCCAGGAGACCCAGTACTTC.

This chain links TRBV7-2 with TRBJ2-5, with D perhaps TRBD2 (5 bases). This CDR3 has 14 amino acids. V lost 4 bases, J lost 2 bases, and 11 bases lay in between. Germline CDR1 reads SGHTA; CDR2 reads FQGNSA. The CDR3 here is CASSSATGQETQYF. As DNA, the CDR3 is TGTGCCAGCAGCTCCGCGACGGGACAAGAGACCCAGTACTTC.